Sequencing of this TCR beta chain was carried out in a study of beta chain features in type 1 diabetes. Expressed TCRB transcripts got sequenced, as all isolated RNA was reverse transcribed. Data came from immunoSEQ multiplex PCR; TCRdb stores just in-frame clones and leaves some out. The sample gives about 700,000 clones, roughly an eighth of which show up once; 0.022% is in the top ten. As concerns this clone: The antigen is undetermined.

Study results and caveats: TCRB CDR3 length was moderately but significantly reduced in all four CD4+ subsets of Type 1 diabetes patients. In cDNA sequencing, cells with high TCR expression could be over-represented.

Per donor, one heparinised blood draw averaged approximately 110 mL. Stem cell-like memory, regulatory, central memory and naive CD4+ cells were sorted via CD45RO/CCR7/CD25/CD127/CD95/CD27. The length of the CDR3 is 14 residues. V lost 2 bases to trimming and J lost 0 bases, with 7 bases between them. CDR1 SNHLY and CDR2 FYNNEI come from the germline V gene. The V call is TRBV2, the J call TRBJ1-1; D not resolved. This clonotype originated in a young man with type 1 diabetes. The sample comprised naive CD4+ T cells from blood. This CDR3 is CASSERGLNTEAFF. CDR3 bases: TGTGCCAGCAGTGAAAGAGGGTTGAACACTGAAGCTTTCTTT.